Listed below are T cell receptor beta chains from one sample, sequenced in a study of blood T cell repertoires in COVID-19. Data came from immunoSEQ multiplex PCR; TCRdb stores just in-frame clones and leaves some out. The sample lists approximately 84,000 clones, 75% to 90% occurring once. The sequencing sample was made of peripheral blood. The origin of the receptors is a human donor with active COVID-19. The donor label of this sample is uncertain. Both conserved end residues are part of each CDR3.

v_call: TRBV27; j_call: TRBJ1-3; cdr3_aa: CASSPTPPGKTIYF
v_call: TRBV5-1; j_call: TRBJ2-1; cdr3_aa: CASSLAAAPGRELYNEQFF
v_call: TRBV28; j_call: TRBJ2-5; cdr3_aa: CASSSSGLPPRETQYF
v_call: TRBV28; j_call: TRBJ1-1; cdr3_aa: CASSLRTGTSRNTEAFF
v_call: TRBV18; j_call: TRBJ2-7; cdr3_aa: CASSETYEQYF
v_call: TRBV7-8; j_call: TRBJ1-4; cdr3_aa: CASSLEGIAIEKLFF
v_call: TRBV7-9; j_call: TRBJ2-7; cdr3_aa: CASSPWTDYEQYF
v_call: TRBV11-3; j_call: TRBJ2-2; cdr3_aa: CASSLRQGIDTGELFF
v_call: TRBV30; j_call: TRBJ2-7; cdr3_aa: CAWSVLAGGYEQYF
v_call: TRBV4-3; j_call: TRBJ1-4; cdr3_aa: CASSPTGGREKLFF
v_call: TRBV5-1; j_call: TRBJ2-3; cdr3_aa: CASSSGLVTDTQYF
v_call: TRBV6-2/TRBV6-3; j_call: TRBJ1-2; cdr3_aa: CASSPGTGAGDYGYTF
v_call: TRBV19; j_call: TRBJ1-5; cdr3_aa: CASSPDRGGNQPQHF
v_call: TRBV30; j_call: TRBJ1-1; cdr3_aa: CAWSGASSVLF
v_call: TRBV11-3; j_call: TRBJ2-6; cdr3_aa: CASSSGQSSGANVLTF
v_call: TRBV11-2; j_call: TRBJ2-1; cdr3_aa: CASSINLGTSGEYEQFF
v_call: TRBV3-1/TRBV3-2; j_call: TRBJ1-6; cdr3_aa: CASSRRGSYNSPLHF
v_call: TRBV3-1/TRBV3-2; j_call: TRBJ1-3; cdr3_aa: CASSLRTGGGGNTIYF
v_call: TRBV12-2; j_call: TRBJ1-4; cdr3_aa: CASRQQETNEKLFF
v_call: TRBV4-2; j_call: TRBJ1-1; cdr3_aa: CASSQVGDLGAAFF
v_call: TRBV28; j_call: TRBJ1-4; cdr3_aa: CASNTQPVTAGKLFF
v_call: TRBV6-9; j_call: TRBJ2-7; cdr3_aa: CASSYPHGQGHYEQYF
v_call: TRBV7-2; j_call: TRBJ1-6; cdr3_aa: CASSLGWTGGSNSPLHF
v_call: TRBV6-5; j_call: TRBJ2-5; cdr3_aa: CASNLLAGRQETQYF
v_call: TRBV6-5; j_call: TRBJ2-7; cdr3_aa: CASSLGTSGYEQYF